This record concerns one T cell receptor (beta chain) sequence. Antigen specificity is unknown. This sample was included in a study of beta chain features in type 1 diabetes. V was clipped by 8 bases and J by 0 bases; unmatched bases: 7. From germline, CDR1 is MNHNY and CDR2 SVGAGI (reference sequence). The CDR3 spans 15 residues. cDNA synthesis used the whole RNA isolate, giving expressed TCRB sequences. Repertoires were generated with immunoSEQ multiplex PCR, while TCRdb's copy carries only in-frame clones and drops some. In the table there are 600,000 or so clones, 11% to 15% of which are singletons. Each of the CD4+ naive, central memory, regulatory and stem cell-like memory populations was sorted via CD45RO/CCR7/CD25/CD127/CD95/CD27. Whole-study results and caveats: Researchers caution that PCR might favor shorter templates, equally among patients and controls. For Type 1 diabetes patients, all four CD4+ subsets carried TCRB CDR3s that were moderately but significantly shorter.

The clonotype comes from a man younger than 35 with type 1 diabetes. The gene calls are TRBV6-6 and TRBJ2-1; 7 bases align to TRBD2. The specimen sequenced was naive CD4+ T cells from blood. The CDR3 loop is CASDLSGSSYNEQFF. Written as DNA, the CDR3 is TGTGCCAGCGATCTTAGCGGGTCCTCCTACAATGAGCAGTTCTTC.